The TCR beta chain under discussion was sequenced for a study of T cells in Graves' hyperthyroidism and ophthalmopathy (dated by TCRdb to between 2018 and 2020). The study in broad terms: Peripheral blood was collected at initial diagnosis, before any treatment. A discovery cohort of approximately 100 patients, roughly 45 with Graves' ophthalmopathy and approximately 55 with stable Graves' hyperthyroidism, was used to find distinguishing TCR V-J signatures. Whether ophthalmopathy could be predicted prospectively was tested in an independent validation cohort made up of 18 to 20 hyperthyroidism patients plus 17 patients who later progressed to ophthalmopathy. The roughly 99 discovery patients were divided at random into training and test sets in a 7:3 ratio. The study also compared thyroid tissue and blood T-cell repertoires from a handful of Graves' hyperthyroidism patients. Following sampling, methimazole starting at 30 mg daily was given to hyperthyroidism patients, and high-dose intravenous methylprednisolone was given to ophthalmopathy patients. According to the paper, TCR Vbeta CDR3 sequencing was carried out on 135 peripheral blood samples, which came from approximately 41 ophthalmopathy, approximately 72 hyperthyroidism and about 17 progressor patients. The paper as a whole reports these results and caveats: In validation, progression to ophthalmopathy was predicted by the model with almost 71% sensitivity and 72.22% specificity, a median of about 6.4 months before onset. No statistical method was used to fix the sample size in advance, and group allocation was not hidden from the investigators. Ophthalmopathy was separated from stable hyperthyroidism by a 13 V-J signature model, with over 85% sensitivity and roughly 81% specificity obtained in cross-validation and 80%/75% obtained in testing. Most expanded thyroid clonotypes (frequency above 0.001) were also detected in blood, suggesting blood repertoires may reflect thyroid immune responses.

This clonotype has only a few counts. The specificity of this receptor is unknown. Base qualities are not recorded, but no much larger clone differs from it by a single base. TCR beta CDR3 regions were amplified from RNA transcripts. For the first round of RT-PCR on the TCR CDR3, the HTBI primer set was used together with the Qiagen OneStep RT-PCR kit. Libraries were constructed in a second round of multiplex PCR, after which size selection and purification were carried out. The libraries were sequenced on an Illumina HiSeq2000 using paired-end 100 bp reads. As for the authors' bioinformatics: SOAPnuke was used to process the raw data, with reads discarded if the reads contained adapters or uncalled bases, had a mean Phred below 15, or lacked an exact constant-primer or identifier match. COPE v1.2.5 was used to merge high-quality paired reads, and clonotypes were defined as unique nucleotide sequences. MiTCR v1.1 was used to align the clonotypes against IMGT TRBV, TRBD and TRBJ reference segments. The analysis included only V-J combinations with a frequency above 0.0001, which together covered around 99% of the repertoires. The TCS score was defined as F50 (clonal expansion) divided by E x V (chaos), with BLOSUM62-based TCRdist calculated between CDR3 peptides within each V-J. Welch's t-statistics and random forest reduced fewer than 600 V-J features to 10 to 15, which were used in a naive Bayes classifier (R e1071). Through fastp at Q25 and MiXCR, TCRdb rebuilt clones from the public reads, retaining in-frame beta chains. Every CDR3 protein is listed once, alongside the most common genes and DNA of its rows. TCRdb, not the authors, supplied the V and J calls. Recorded for this sample are some 580,000 distinct CDR3 sequences; roughly a sixth of them occurred a single time. Of the sample, around 3.5% is held by the ten largest clones.

Ophthalmopathy patients had moderately to severely active disease, with a Clinical Activity Score of 3 or more, a NOSPECS grade of 4 or more, and a disease duration of less than 3 months. Exclusion was applied to patients with uncontrolled infections, other autoimmune diseases, pregnancy or lactation. Diagnoses were established on the basis of clinical symptoms, serum thyroxine and TRAb, thyroid ultrasound, and orbital computed tomography. PBMCs were separated from around 9.1 ml of fresh peripheral blood using Ficoll-Paque density gradient centrifugation. Total RNA was extracted using Trizol reagent, and RNA quality was assessed on an Agilent 2100 Bioanalyzer. The material sequenced was blood. The receptor's source is a woman between 40 and 55 years old with Graves' ophthalmopathy.

The nucleotides read TGTGCCAGCAGCTTAGGTGGGGACTGGTCATACAATGAGCAGTTCTTC. Protein translation: CASSLGGDWSYNEQFF. The chain employs TRBV7-9 and TRBJ2-1; D gene: possibly TRBD2, on 6 matching bases. V sheds 1 base and J sheds 4 bases, leaving 14 bases between their ends. The CDR3 runs 16 residues from the cysteine to the phenylalanine. This entry keeps only the CDR3 DNA: 48 bases, framed from base 1. CDR1 is given as SEHNR and CDR2 as FQNEAQ, both from the germline V gene (reference sequence).